Shown below are 21 T cell receptor beta chains from a single sample sequenced in a study of blood T cell repertoires in COVID-19. The data were produced by immunoSEQ multiplex PCR, yet TCRdb's version contains in-frame clones alone and is incomplete. The sample holds around 260,000 clones, over 75% seen once. Sequencing was carried out using peripheral blood. These receptors all stem from an older woman with COVID-19, enrolled during active disease.

V usage is TRBV30 and J usage is TRBJ2-3; possible D gene TRBD2, 5 bases. Germline CDR1 is GTSNPN and CDR2 is SVGIG (reference sequence). V dropped 1 base and J dropped 0 bases, with 14 bases sitting between them. This CDR3 spans 16 amino acids. The CDR3 spells CAWSGTARTSTDTQYF. The CDR3, as DNA: TGTGCCTGGAGTGGTACGGCGCGGACTAGCACAGATACGCAGTATTTT.

This clone showed up just once. The chain couples TRBV2 to TRBJ1-2; D is undetermined. In germline, CDR1 is SNHLY, CDR2 FYNNEI. Trimming pared 7 bases from V and 7 bases from J, leaving 10 bases between. The CDR3 length is 11 residues. CDR3 in DNA: TGTGCCAGCACGGGTCGAGGTGGCTACACCTTC. Residues: CASTGRGGYTF.

This clone has a single count. This chain uses TRBV5-1 with TRBJ2-2; possibly TRBD2 for D (6 bases). The CDR3 is made up of 15 amino acids. Per germline, CDR1 SGHRS and CDR2 YFSETQ. The V end lost 3 bases, the J end lost 4 bases, and 13 bases lay between the germline ends. The CDR3 loop reads CASSSTSWRTGELFF. DNA for the CDR3: TGCGCCAGCAGCTCGACTAGTTGGCGCACCGGGGAGCTGTTTTTT.

V is TRBV6-5 and J is TRBJ1-2, with 11 bases lining up with TRBD1. The CDR3 spans 15 residues. V was clipped by 4 bases and J by 4 bases; unmatched bases: 5. Germline CDR1 MNHEY, CDR2 SVGAGI. The CDR3 protein is CASSSDRGRGYGYTF. The CDR3 DNA follows: TGTGCCAGCAGTTCGGACAGGGGGCGCGGCTATGGCTACACCTTC.

V usage is TRBV5-1 and J usage is TRBJ1-5; 7 positions agree with TRBD1. The germline V gene encodes CDR1 SGHRS and CDR2 YFSETQ. V shed 0 bases and J 3 bases; nucleotides not matched to a gene: 3. The CDR3 has 15 amino acids. This CDR3 is CASSLGDRLNQPQHF. CDR3 sequence (DNA): TGCGCCAGCAGCTTGGGGGACAGACTCAATCAGCCCCAGCATTTT.

The J gene is TRBJ2-1, the V gene TRBV18, with TRBD1 matching 8 bases. The CDR3 totals 15 residues. The junction had 7 bases not matched to a gene; V was cut back by 0 bases and J by 9 bases. CDR1 is KGHSH and CDR2 is LQKENI in the germline V gene. The CDR3 here is CASSPPRQGAGEQFF. CDR3 coding DNA: TGTGCCAGCTCACCACCGAGGCAGGGGGCAGGTGAGCAGTTCTTC.

The chain links TRBV27 to TRBJ2-7, with D uncertain. Trimming left V 5 bases short and J 2 bases short, with 10 bases between. Germline loops: CDR1 MNHEY, CDR2 SMNVEV (reference sequence). There are 13 residues in the CDR3. CDR3 in amino acids: CASSTARTYEQYF. The CDR3 DNA follows: TGTGCCAGCAGTACCGCGAGGACCTACGAGCAGTACTTC.

The chain has TRBV10-3 and TRBJ2-7, with TRBD2 matching 14 bases. Germline CDR1 reads ENHRY; CDR2 reads SYGVKD. The CDR3 length is 14 residues. With 6 bases clipped from V and 7 bases from J, the junction kept 5 bases outside the gene matches. CDR3 in DNA: TGTGCCATCAGAGGACTAGCGGGAGGAGATGAGCAGTACTTC. It yields the protein CAIRGLAGGDEQYF.

The genes are TRBV11-2 and TRBJ2-3; D may be TRBD2 (5 bases). Trimming removed 6 bases at V and 8 bases at J, with 21 bases between. The CDR3 runs 15 residues. Germline CDR1 is SGHAT and CDR2 is FQNNGV. This CDR3 reads CASSAVKPGGSTQYF. The CDR3, as DNA: TGTGCCAGCAGTGCCGTCAAACCTGGTGGGAGTACGCAGTATTTT.

The rearrangement joins TRBV7-9 to TRBJ1-1; no reliable D call. Germline CDR1 and CDR2: SEHNR and FQNEAQ (reference sequence). V lost 1 base and J lost 1, with 10 bases in between. The CDR3 is made up of 15 amino acids. CDR3 sequence: CASSLGATGNTEAFF. In nucleotides, the CDR3 is TGTGCCAGCAGCTTAGGCGCGACTGGGAACACTGAAGCTTTCTTT.

The rearrangement links TRBV10-3 to TRBJ1-2; weak D call: TRBD1 (5 bases). In germline, CDR1 is ENHRY, CDR2 SYGVKD. The CDR3 extends over 15 amino acids. Deletions cut 4 bases from V and 1 base from J, with 13 bases between. Written as DNA, the CDR3 is TGTGCCATCAGTGCCCAGGGTGCTAGTAACTATGGCTACACCTTC. The encoded protein is CAISAQGASNYGYTF.

The chain employs TRBV5-1 and TRBJ2-7; the match to TRBD1 covers 8 bases. CDR1 SGHRS and CDR2 YFSETQ come from the germline V gene. The CDR3 has 13 amino acids. V shed 2 bases and J 3 bases; nucleotides not matched to a gene: 1. CDR3 in amino acids: CASSFTGGYEQYF. For the CDR3, the DNA is TGCGCCAGCAGCTTTACAGGGGGCTACGAGCAGTACTTC. The full variable domain, its missing parts supplied by reference TRBV5-1 and TRBJ2-7, is KAGVTQTPRYLIKTRGQQVTLSCSPISGHRSVSWYQQTPGQGLQFLFEYFSETQRNKGNFPGRFSGRQFSNSRSEMNVSTLELGDSALYLCASSFTGGYEQYFGPGTRLTVT.

This rearrangement joins TRBV5-4 to TRBJ2-1; 8 positions match TRBD2. This CDR3 is built from 15 residues. Germline V gives CDR1 SGHNT, CDR2 YYREEE (reference sequence). J gave up 9 bases and V 4 bases, and 12 bases lay outside the gene matches. This CDR3 is CASSPSGRSDSEQFF. The CDR3 DNA reads TGTGCCAGCAGCCCCAGCGGGAGATCCGATAGTGAGCAGTTCTTC.

The V call is TRBV7-2, the J call TRBJ1-1; D ambiguous. V lost 5 bases to trimming and J lost 2 bases, with 12 bases between them. This CDR3 comprises 14 residues. Germline assignment: CDR1 SGHTA and CDR2 FQGNSA. For the CDR3, the DNA is TGTGCCAGCAGCCAGTTGGCAGTAAACACTGAAGCTTTCTTT. Its translation is CASSQLAVNTEAFF.

The CDR3 region is CASRPGVPNQPQHF. The CDR3 DNA reads as TGTGCCAGCAGACCAGGGGTTCCCAATCAGCCCCAGCATTTT. This chain links TRBV2 with TRBJ1-5; a weak D match, TRBD1 (6 bases). Germline CDR1 is SNHLY and CDR2 is FYNNEI. CDR3 length: 14 residues. V gave up 6 bases and J gave up 3 bases, with 12 bases separating them.

This clone was detected once. V gene TRBV27 combines with J gene TRBJ1-2; D is undetermined. Trimming removed 6 bases from V and 2 bases from J, with 13 bases in between. Germline lookup yields CDR1 MNHEY and CDR2 SMNVEV (reference sequence). This CDR3 contains 14 residues. The CDR3 loop reads CASSPAGWNYGYTF. The DNA of the CDR3 is TGTGCCAGCAGCCCAGCGGGGTGGAACTATGGCTACACCTTC.

The CDR3 nucleotides are TGCGCCAGCAGCCGAGACAGCAATAATTCACCCCTCCACTTT. Its protein product is CASSRDSNNSPLHF. The chain employs TRBV5-1 and TRBJ1-6, with D possibly TRBD1 on 5 matching bases. Germline V CDR1 and CDR2: SGHRS, YFSETQ. The CDR3 extends over 14 amino acids. V lost 4 bases and J 5 bases, leaving 10 bases between the germline ends.

The chain recombines TRBV30 with TRBJ1-1, with D possibly matching TRBD1 (6 bases). Germline CDR1 GTSNPN, CDR2 SVGIG (reference sequence). Trimming took off 2 bases at V and 6 bases at J, with 10 bases between the two ends. CDR3 length: 12 residues. The CDR3 sequence: CAWSQQGSEAFF. CDR3 sequence (DNA): TGTGCCTGGAGTCAGCAGGGGTCTGAAGCTTTCTTT.

The chain recombines TRBV2 with TRBJ2-1; TRBD2 agrees at 10 bases. CDR3 length: 13 residues. Germline CDR1 SNHLY, CDR2 FYNNEI. Trimming removed 10 bases from V and 16 bases from J; junction bases left unmatched: 16. CDR3 region: CATGGSSGSFRFF. In DNA form, the CDR3 reads TGTGCCACCGGCGGCTCTAGCGGGAGTTTTCGTTTCTTC.

This rearrangement joins TRBV7-9 to TRBJ1-3; maybe TRBD1 (6 bases). Between the trimmed V and J ends, which lost 1 base and 2 bases, there was a span of 9 bases. In germline, CDR1 is SEHNR, CDR2 FQNEAQ (reference sequence). CDR3 length equals 15 residues. The DNA for the CDR3 is TGTGCCAGCAGCTTAGATGGACAGACTGGAAACACCATATATTTT. It is translated as CASSLDGQTGNTIYF.

The chain links TRBV6-5 to TRBJ1-4; unclear D gene. CDR3 length: 14 residues. Per the germline V gene, CDR1 is MNHEY and CDR2 is SVGAGI. Trimming shortened V by 6 bases and J by 2 bases, and 10 bases separated the two germline ends. CDR3 nucleotides: TGTGCCAGCAGAATGAGCCGCACTAATGAAAAACTGTTTTTT. This codes for CASRMSRTNEKLFF.